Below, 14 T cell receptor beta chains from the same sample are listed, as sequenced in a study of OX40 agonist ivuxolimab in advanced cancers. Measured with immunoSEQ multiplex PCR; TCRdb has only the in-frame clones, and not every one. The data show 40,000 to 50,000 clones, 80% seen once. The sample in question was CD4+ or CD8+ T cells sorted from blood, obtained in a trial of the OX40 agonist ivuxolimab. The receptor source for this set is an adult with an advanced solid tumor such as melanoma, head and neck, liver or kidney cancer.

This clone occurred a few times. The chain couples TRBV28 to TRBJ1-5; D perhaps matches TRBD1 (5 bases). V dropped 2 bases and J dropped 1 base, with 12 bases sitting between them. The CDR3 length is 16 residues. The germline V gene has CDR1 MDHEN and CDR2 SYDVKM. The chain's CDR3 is CASSLERTISNQPQHF. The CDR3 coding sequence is TGTGCCAGCAGTTTAGAACGGACAATAAGCAATCAGCCCCAGCATTTT. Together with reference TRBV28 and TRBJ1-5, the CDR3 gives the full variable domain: DVKVTQSSRYLVKRTGEKVFLECVQDMDHENMFWYRQDPGLGLRLIYFSYDVKMKEKGDIPEGYSVSREKKERFSLILESASTNQTSMYLCASSLERTISNQPQHFGDGTRLSIL.

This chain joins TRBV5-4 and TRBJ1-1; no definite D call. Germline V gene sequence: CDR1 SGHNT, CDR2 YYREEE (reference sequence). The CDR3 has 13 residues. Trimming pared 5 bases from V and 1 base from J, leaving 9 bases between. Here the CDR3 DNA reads TGTGCCAGCAGGGATCAGAGGAACACTGAAGCTTTCTTT. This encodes CASRDQRNTEAFF.

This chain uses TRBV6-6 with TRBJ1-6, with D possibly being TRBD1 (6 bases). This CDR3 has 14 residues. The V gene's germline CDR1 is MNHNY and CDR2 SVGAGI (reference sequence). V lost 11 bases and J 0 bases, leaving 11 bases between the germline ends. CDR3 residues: CAGQGSSYNSPLHF. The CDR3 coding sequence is TGTGCCGGGCAGGGGAGCTCCTATAATTCACCCCTCCACTTT.

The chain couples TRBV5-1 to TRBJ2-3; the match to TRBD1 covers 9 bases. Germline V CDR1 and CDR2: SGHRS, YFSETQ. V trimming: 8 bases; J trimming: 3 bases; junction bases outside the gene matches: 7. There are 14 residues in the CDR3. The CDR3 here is CASFQGQGTDTQYF. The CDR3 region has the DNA TGCGCCAGTTTCCAGGGACAGGGAACAGATACGCAGTATTTT.

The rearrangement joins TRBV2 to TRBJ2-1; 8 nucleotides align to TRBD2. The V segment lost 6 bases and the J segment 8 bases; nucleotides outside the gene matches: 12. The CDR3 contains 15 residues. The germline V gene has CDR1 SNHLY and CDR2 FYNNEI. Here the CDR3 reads CASSLVQTGGHEQFF. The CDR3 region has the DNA TGTGCCAGCAGCTTAGTTCAAACGGGAGGGCATGAGCAGTTCTTC.

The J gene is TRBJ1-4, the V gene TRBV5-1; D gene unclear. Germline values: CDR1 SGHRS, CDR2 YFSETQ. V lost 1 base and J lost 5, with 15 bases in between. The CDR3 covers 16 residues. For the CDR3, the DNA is TGCGCCAGCAGCTTGATGGGAAAGGTGGCAAATGAAAAACTGTTTTTT. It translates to CASSLMGKVANEKLFF. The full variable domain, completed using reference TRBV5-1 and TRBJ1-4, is KAGVTQTPRYLIKTRGQQVTLSCSPISGHRSVSWYQQTPGQGLQFLFEYFSETQRNKGNFPGRFSGRQFSNSRSEMNVSTLELGDSALYLCASSLMGKVANEKLFFGSGTQLSVL.

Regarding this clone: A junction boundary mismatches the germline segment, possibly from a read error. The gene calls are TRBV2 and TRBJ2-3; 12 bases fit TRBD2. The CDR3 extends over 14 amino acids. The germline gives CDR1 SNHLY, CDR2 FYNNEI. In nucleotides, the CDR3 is TGTGCCAGCAGTGATGGACTAGCGGGATCCAAGGGGCATTTT. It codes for CASSDGLAGSKGHF.

The CDR3 DNA reads TGTGCCAGCAGTCTCCTCCACTCGACCCAGTACTTC. Protein sequence: CASSLLHSTQYF. The V call is TRBV28, the J call TRBJ2-5; unclear D gene. There are 12 residues in the CDR3. The V end lost 5 bases, the J end lost 7 bases, and 11 bases lay between the germline ends. Germline CDR1 reads MDHEN; CDR2 reads SYDVKM. Full variable domain (missing parts from reference TRBV28 and TRBJ2-5): DVKVTQSSRYLVKRTGEKVFLECVQDMDHENMFWYRQDPGLGLRLIYFSYDVKMKEKGDIPEGYSVSREKKERFSLILESASTNQTSMYLCASSLLHSTQYFGPGTRLLVL.

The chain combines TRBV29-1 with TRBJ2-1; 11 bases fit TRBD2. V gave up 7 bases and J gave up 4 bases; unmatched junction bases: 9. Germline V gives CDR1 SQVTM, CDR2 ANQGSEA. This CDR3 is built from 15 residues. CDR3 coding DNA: TGCAGCGCGATGACCGGGACTAGCGGATACAATGAGCAGTTCTTC. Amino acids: CSAMTGTSGYNEQFF.

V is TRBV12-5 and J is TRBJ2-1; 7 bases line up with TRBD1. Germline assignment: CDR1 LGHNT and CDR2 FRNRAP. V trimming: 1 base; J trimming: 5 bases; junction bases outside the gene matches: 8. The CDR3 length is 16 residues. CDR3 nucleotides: TGTGCTAGTGGTTTGGGCCCGGGACAGCCACACAATGAGCAGTTCTTC. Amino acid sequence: CASGLGPGQPHNEQFF.

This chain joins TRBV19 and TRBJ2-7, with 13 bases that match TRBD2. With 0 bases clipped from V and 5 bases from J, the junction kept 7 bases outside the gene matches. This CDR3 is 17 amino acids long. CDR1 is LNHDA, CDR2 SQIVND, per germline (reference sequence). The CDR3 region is CASSIEGTSGMRNEQYF. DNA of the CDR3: TGTGCCAGTAGTATAGAGGGGACTAGCGGGATGAGAAACGAGCAGTACTTC.

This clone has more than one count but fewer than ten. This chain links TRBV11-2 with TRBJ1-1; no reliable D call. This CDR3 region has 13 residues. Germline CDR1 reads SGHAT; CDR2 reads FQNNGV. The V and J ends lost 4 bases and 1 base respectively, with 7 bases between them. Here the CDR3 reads CASSSQQNTEAFF. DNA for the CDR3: TGTGCCAGCAGCTCTCAGCAGAACACTGAAGCTTTCTTT.

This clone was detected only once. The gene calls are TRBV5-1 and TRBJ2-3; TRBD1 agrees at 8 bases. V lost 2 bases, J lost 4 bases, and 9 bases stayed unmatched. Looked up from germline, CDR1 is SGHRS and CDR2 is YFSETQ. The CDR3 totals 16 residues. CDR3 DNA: TGCGCCAGCAGCTTCCTTCAGGGGGCGCATGCAGATACGCAGTATTTT. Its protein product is CASSFLQGAHADTQYF.

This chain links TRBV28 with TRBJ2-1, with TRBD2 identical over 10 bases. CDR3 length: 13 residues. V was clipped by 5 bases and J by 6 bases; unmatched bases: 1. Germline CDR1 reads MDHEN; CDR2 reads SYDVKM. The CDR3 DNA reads TGTGCCAGCAGTAGCGGGAGGGCCAATGAGCAGTTCTTC. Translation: CASSSGRANEQFF.